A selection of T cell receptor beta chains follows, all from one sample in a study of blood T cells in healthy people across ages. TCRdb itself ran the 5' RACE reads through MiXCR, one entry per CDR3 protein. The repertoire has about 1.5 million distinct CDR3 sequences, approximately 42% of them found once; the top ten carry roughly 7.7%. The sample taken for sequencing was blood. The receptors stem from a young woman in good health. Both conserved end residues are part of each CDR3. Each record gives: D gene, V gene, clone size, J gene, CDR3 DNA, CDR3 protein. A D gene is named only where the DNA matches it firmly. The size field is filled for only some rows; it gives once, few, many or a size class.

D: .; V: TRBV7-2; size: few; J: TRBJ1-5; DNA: TGTGCCAGCAGAGTAAGCGTCTATAGCAATCAGCCCCAGCATTTT; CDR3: CASRVSVYSNQPQHF
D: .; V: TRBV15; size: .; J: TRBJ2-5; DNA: TGTGCCACCAGCAGCTCTGCCCAGGAGTTCCGAGAGACCCAGTACTTC; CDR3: CATSSSAQEFRETQYF
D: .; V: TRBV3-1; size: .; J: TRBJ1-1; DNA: TGTGCCGGCAGCCAAGAGACCTACAGTGAAGCTTTCTTT; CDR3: CAGSQETYSEAFF
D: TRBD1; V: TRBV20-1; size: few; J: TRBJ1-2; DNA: TGCAGTGCTAGAGTTAAGACAGGGGGCTGGTATGGCTACACCTTC; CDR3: CSARVKTGGWYGYTF
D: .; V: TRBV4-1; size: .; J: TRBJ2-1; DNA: TGCGCCAGCAGCCAGCCCAAGTTCGGGAATGAGCAGTTCTTC; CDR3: CASSQPKFGNEQFF
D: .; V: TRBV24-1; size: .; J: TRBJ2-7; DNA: TGTGTCACCAGTCCTCTGACAGGATCCGGCGAGCAGTACTTC; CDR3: CVTSPLTGSGEQYF
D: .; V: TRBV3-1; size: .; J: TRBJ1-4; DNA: TGTGCCAGCAGCCAACTGGATGAAAAACTGTTTTTT; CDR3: CASSQLDEKLFF
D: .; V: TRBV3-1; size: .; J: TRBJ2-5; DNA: TGTGCCAGCAGGATGGAGGGGGGCCGCGAGACCCAGTACTTC; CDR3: CASRMEGGRETQYF
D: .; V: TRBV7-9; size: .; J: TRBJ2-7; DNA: TGTGCCAGCAGCTTAGTTGTTGGGGACGGAACCTACGAGCAGTACTTC; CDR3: CASSLVVGDGTYEQYF
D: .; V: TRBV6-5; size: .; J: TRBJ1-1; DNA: TGTGCCAGCTGTCGAGGGGGGAGGACTGAAGCTTTCTTT; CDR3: CASCRGGRTEAFF
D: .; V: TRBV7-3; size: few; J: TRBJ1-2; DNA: TGTGCCAGCAGACCCGGACGGTTCGAGGGCTACACCTTC; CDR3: CASRPGRFEGYTF
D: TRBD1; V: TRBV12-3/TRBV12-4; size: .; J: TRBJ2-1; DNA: TGTGCCAGCAGACCTGGACAGGGCGGTGAGAATGAGCAGTTCTTC; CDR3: CASRPGQGGENEQFF
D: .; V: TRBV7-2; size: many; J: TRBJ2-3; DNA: TGTGCCAGCAGCGGCCGGGACCTCGCTTACTTGACAGATACGCAGTATTTT; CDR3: CASSGRDLAYLTDTQYF
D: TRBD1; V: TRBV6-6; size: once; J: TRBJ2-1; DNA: TGTGCCAGCAGTTACCCGACTCCGGGGACAGGGGACAATGAGCAGTTCTTC; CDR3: CASSYPTPGTGDNEQFF
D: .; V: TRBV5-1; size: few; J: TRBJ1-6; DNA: TGCGCCAGCAGCTTGGCGCAGGGTAGGGAATCACCCCTCCACTTT; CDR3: CASSLAQGRESPLHF
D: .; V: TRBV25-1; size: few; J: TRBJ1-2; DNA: TGTGCCAGCAGTGACGTGGGGACTAATGGCTACACCTTC; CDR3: CASSDVGTNGYTF